Presented here are 27 T cell receptor beta chains from one specimen sequenced in a study of blood T cell repertoires in COVID-19. Produced via immunoSEQ multiplex PCR; TCRdb's table is partial and in-frame only. The sample lists about 350,000 clones, around nine tenths seen once, with approximately 1% in the top ten. Sequences were obtained from PBMCs or T cells enriched from blood (not recorded which). Receptors were obtained from a woman aged 25 to 39 who had been exposed to COVID-19.

The rearrangement uses TRBV18 and TRBJ2-1; D is perhaps TRBD2 (6 bases). This CDR3 has 13 residues. Germline V gene lookup returns CDR1 KGHSH and CDR2 LQKENI. Trimming took off 6 bases at V and 3 bases at J, with 9 bases between the two ends. The CDR3 here is CASSEGGYNEQFF. The CDR3, as DNA: TGTGCCAGCTCCGAGGGAGGCTACAATGAGCAGTTCTTC.

In its sample, this clone was seen once. V usage is TRBV2 and J usage is TRBJ2-1, with 8 positions matching TRBD2. Germline V gene sequence: CDR1 SNHLY, CDR2 FYNNEI. The trim removed 2 bases at V and 6 bases at J, leaving 9 bases unmatched. The length of the CDR3 is 16 residues. CDR3 in amino acids: CASSEIRLANVNEQFF. The CDR3 DNA is TGTGCCAGCAGTGAAATTAGACTAGCGAACGTCAATGAGCAGTTCTTC. Full variable domain (missing parts from reference TRBV2 and TRBJ2-1): EPEVTQTPSHQVTQMGQEVILRCVPISNHLYFYWYRQILGQKVEFLVSFYNNEISEKSEIFDDQFSVERPDGSNFTLKIRSTKLEDSAMYFCASSEIRLANVNEQFFGPGTRLTVL.

The CDR3 nucleotides are TGTGCCAGCAGTCCATCCAAGGGGAAGGGCTCCTACAATGAGCAGTTCTTC. This encodes CASSPSKGKGSYNEQFF. The chain recombines TRBV27 with TRBJ2-1; D perhaps matches TRBD1 (5 bases). V was trimmed by 5 bases and J by 0 bases, leaving 17 bases between them. The CDR3 covers 17 residues. Germline CDR1 is MNHEY and CDR2 is SMNVEV (reference sequence).

The rearrangement joins TRBV19 to TRBJ1-5; no firm D call. CDR1 and CDR2 from the germline V gene are LNHDA and SQIVND (reference sequence). This CDR3 spans 16 amino acids. V was pared by 1 base and J by 6 bases, with 16 bases between. CDR3 sequence (DNA): TGTGCCAGTAGTATAGGAGCCGCACGGGATGGTCAGCCCCAGCATTTT. Residues: CASSIGAARDGQPQHF. Supplemented by reference TRBV19 and TRBJ1-5, the full variable domain reads DGGITQSPKYLFRKEGQNVTLSCEQNLNHDAMYWYRQDPGQGLRLIYYSQIVNDFQKGDIAEGYSVSREKKESFPLTVTSAQKNPTAFYLCASSIGAARDGQPQHFGDGTRLSIL.

The chain joins TRBV24-1 to TRBJ2-2; D remains unclear. The CDR3 sequence is 14 residues long. Germline values: CDR1 KGHDR, CDR2 SFDVKD. Between the trimmed V and J ends, which lost 2 bases and 2 bases, there was a span of 5 bases. Here the CDR3 reads CATSDSENTGELFF. The CDR3 region has the DNA TGTGCCACCAGTGATTCAGAAAACACCGGGGAGCTGTTTTTT.

The chain is built from TRBV7-7 and TRBJ1-4; 7 bases fit TRBD1. In germline, CDR1 is SSHAT, CDR2 FNYEAQ (reference sequence). CDR3 size: 17 residues. The V gene end was trimmed by 3 bases and the J gene end by 5 bases; junction bases not matched to a gene: 12. The CDR3 spells CASSFKLRDRLNEKLFF. CDR3 coding DNA: TGTGCCAGCAGCTTCAAACTACGGGACAGACTAAATGAAAAACTGTTTTTT.

In this sample, this clone turned up once. The chain employs TRBV28 and TRBJ1-2, with TRBD1 identical over 7 bases. This CDR3 is 12 amino acids long. Germline V lookup: CDR1 MDHEN, CDR2 SYDVKM. V dropped 5 bases and J dropped 5; count of bases not matched to a gene: 2. The chain's CDR3 is CASSVQGYGYTF. CDR3 nucleotides: TGTGCCAGCAGTGTACAGGGGTATGGCTACACCTTC.

This clone was recorded once. This sequence joins TRBV10-1 and TRBJ2-1; maybe TRBD2 (5 bases). V dropped 0 bases and J dropped 8 bases, with 14 bases sitting between them. The CDR3 runs to 15 residues. Germline V gene lookup returns CDR1 WNHNN and CDR2 SYGVQD (reference sequence). The CDR3 coding sequence is TGCGCCAGCAGTGAGTCCGGACTCCCGAGGCATGAGCAGTTCTTC. This translates into CASSESGLPRHEQFF.

The rearrangement links TRBV7-9 to TRBJ2-1, with a tentative D call TRBD2 (6 bases). Germline CDR1 and CDR2: SEHNR and FQNEAQ (reference sequence). The CDR3 contains 15 residues. V was shortened by 5 bases and J by 10 bases, with 21 bases between the two germline ends. The CDR3 spells CASSQGVRELGEQFF. DNA for the CDR3: TGTGCCAGCAGCCAGGGCGTCCGGGAGCTTGGGGAGCAGTTCTTC.

CDR3 region: CASSMEQMSNQPQHF. The CDR3, as DNA: TGTGCCAGTAGTATGGAGCAGATGAGCAATCAGCCCCAGCATTTT. This chain joins TRBV19 and TRBJ1-5; unclear D gene. Trimming removed 3 bases at V and 1 base at J, with 10 bases between. The CDR3 spans 15 residues. Per the germline V gene, CDR1 is LNHDA and CDR2 is SQIVND (reference sequence).

This chain joins TRBV29-1 and TRBJ2-7; perhaps TRBD1 as D (6 bases). The germline gives CDR1 SQVTM, CDR2 ANQGSEA. The V end was cut by 7 bases, the J end by 3 bases, with 13 bases between. This CDR3 comprises 12 residues. The DNA for the CDR3 is TGCAGCGGACAGAGGGACAACTACGAGCAGTACTTC. This encodes CSGQRDNYEQYF.

This sequence joins TRBV27 and TRBJ1-5; no firm D call. This CDR3 has 15 residues. Germline loops: CDR1 MNHEY, CDR2 SMNVEV (reference sequence). The V and J ends lost 1 base and 3 bases respectively, with 10 bases between them. In DNA form, the CDR3 reads TGTGCCAGCAGTTTATATAGCACATACAATCAGCCCCAGCATTTT. Encoded protein: CASSLYSTYNQPQHF.

V is TRBV6-5 and J is TRBJ2-5; weak D call: TRBD1 (6 bases). Germline V CDR1 and CDR2: MNHEY, SVGAGI. CDR3 length: 15 residues. V shed 0 bases and J shed 3 bases, with 11 bases lying between them. The DNA for the CDR3 is TGTGCCAGCAGTTACTCGGGGACAACCAAAGAGACCCAGTACTTC. Its translation: CASSYSGTTKETQYF.

CDR3 sequence reads: CASSLYRRMETQYF. The CDR3 bases are TGTGCCAGCAGTTTATACAGGAGAATGGAGACCCAGTACTTC. The chain is built from TRBV28 and TRBJ2-5; D is possibly TRBD1 (5 bases). Trimming pared 1 base from V and 5 bases from J, leaving 11 bases between. Germline lookup yields CDR1 MDHEN and CDR2 SYDVKM. The CDR3 is 14 amino acids.

V and J are TRBV29-1 and TRBJ2-7; possibly TRBD1 for D (5 bases). The CDR3 is 12 residues long. Per germline, CDR1 SQVTM and CDR2 ANQGSEA. V dropped 5 bases and J dropped 2 bases, with 10 bases sitting between them. The CDR3 DNA is TGCAGCGTTAGTCCAGGGACCTACGAGCAGTACTTC. Translating it yields CSVSPGTYEQYF.

The chain links TRBV7-8 to TRBJ2-7; 7 positions match TRBD2. Germline V lookup: CDR1 SGHVS, CDR2 FQNEAQ. The CDR3 is made up of 16 amino acids. The ends lost 1 base at V and 0 bases at J; junction bases unmatched: 6. The CDR3 reads CASSLGLLAASYEQYF. The CDR3 DNA follows: TGTGCCAGCAGCTTAGGGCTCCTAGCGGCCTCCTACGAGCAGTACTTC.

The chain combines TRBV10-2 with TRBJ2-7; tentative D call: TRBD1 (5 bases). The CDR3 loop spans 11 amino acids. Trimming shortened V by 8 bases and J by 3 bases, and 8 bases separated the two germline ends. The germline V gene encodes CDR1 WSHSY and CDR2 SAAADI. CDR3 protein: CASSDIYEQYF. The CDR3 region has the DNA TGCGCCAGCTCGGACATCTACGAGCAGTACTTC.

V gene TRBV28 combines with J gene TRBJ2-5, with 10 bases aligning to TRBD1. V lost 3 bases to trimming and J lost 5 bases; unmatched junction nucleotides: 9. This CDR3 has 16 amino acids. CDR1 MDHEN and CDR2 SYDVKM come from the germline V gene. The chain's CDR3 is CASSFDRGQTRETQYF. The CDR3 DNA follows: TGTGCCAGCAGTTTCGACAGGGGGCAAACCAGGGAGACCCAGTACTTC.

The rearrangement joins TRBV3-1 (or the pseudogene TRBV3-2) to TRBJ1-6; no firm D call. CDR1 is LGHDT, CDR2 YNNKEL, per germline (reference sequence). Trimming pared 0 bases from V and 6 bases from J, leaving 12 bases between. The CDR3 runs to 16 residues. The CDR3 DNA reads TGTGCCAGCAGCCAAGACGCCCGGGGTGGTAATTCACCCCTCCACTTT. Translated: CASSQDARGGNSPLHF.

This rearrangement joins TRBV30 to TRBJ2-3; D is perhaps TRBD1 (6 bases). Germline loops: CDR1 GTSNPN, CDR2 SVGIG (reference sequence). The CDR3 totals 13 residues. V was clipped by 1 base and J by 10 bases, with 15 bases between them. CDR3 DNA sequence: TGTGCCTGGAGTGGGTGGGGGCGAGTGGCGCAGTATTTT. Translated: CAWSGWGRVAQYF.

This clone was counted only a few times. J is TRBJ2-3 and V is TRBV24-1; D perhaps matches TRBD2 (5 bases). V gave up 1 base and J gave up 2 bases, with 12 bases separating them. This CDR3 has 16 residues. CDR1 KGHDR and CDR2 SFDVKD come from the germline V gene. CDR3 bases: TGTGCCACCAGTGATTTCGGAGGATGGGACACAGATACGCAGTATTTT. Encoded protein: CATSDFGGWDTDTQYF.

This clone has only a few counts. This rearrangement joins TRBV7-8 to TRBJ2-3, with 7 bases lining up with TRBD2. CDR1 and CDR2 (germline): SGHVS, FQNEAQ. This CDR3 is 15 amino acids long. With V trimmed by 7 bases and J by 1 base, 8 bases remained unmatched. The CDR3 DNA reads as TGTGCCAGCACCCCGGCGGGGGAGGGCACAGATACGCAGTATTTT. Protein product: CASTPAGEGTDTQYF.

The chain uses TRBV5-4 and TRBJ2-5, with TRBD2 identical over 8 bases. The V gene end was trimmed by 0 bases and the J gene end by 5 bases; junction bases not matched to a gene: 6. The CDR3 is 15 residues long. Germline CDR1 SGHNT, CDR2 YYREEE (reference sequence). CDR3 in amino acids: CASSLGLAGRETQYF. CDR3 DNA sequence: TGTGCCAGCAGCTTGGGGTTAGCGGGAAGGGAGACCCAGTACTTC.

The chain recombines TRBV3-1 (or the pseudogene TRBV3-2) with TRBJ2-3, with TRBD2 matching over 9 bases. Germline V lookup: CDR1 LGHDT, CDR2 YNNKEL (reference sequence). After removal of 4 bases from V and 2 bases from J, the junction contained 7 bases not matched to a gene. The CDR3 length is 16 residues. The CDR3 coding sequence is TGTGCCAGCAGCCGGGGTAGCGGGAGTTTCACAGATACGCAGTATTTT. Amino acids: CASSRGSGSFTDTQYF.

This chain connects TRBV25-1 to TRBJ2-7; D is possibly TRBD1 (5 bases). The CDR3 sequence is 14 residues long. The germline V gene has CDR1 MGHDK and CDR2 SYGVNS. The germline V and J ends were trimmed by 7 bases and 7 bases, with 20 bases remaining between them. The CDR3 region is CASNQVGLSGEQYF. Written as DNA, the CDR3 is TGTGCCAGCAACCAAGTGGGGCTTTCGGGTGAGCAGTACTTC.

The V gene is TRBV19, the J gene TRBJ2-3, with TRBD2 identical over 9 bases. This CDR3 has 15 residues. Trimming at V came to 1 base and at J to 7 bases, leaving 6 bases not matched to a gene. Germline CDR1 is LNHDA and CDR2 is SQIVND (reference sequence). The CDR3, as DNA: TGTGCCAGTAGTATAGGACTAGCGGCCATCAATACGCAGTATTTT. Amino acids: CASSIGLAAINTQYF.

This sequence joins TRBV6-5 and TRBJ2-1; D gene unclear. V was pared by 2 bases and J by 13 bases, with 9 bases between. Germline CDR1 and CDR2: MNHEY and SVGAGI. This CDR3 has 11 residues. CDR3 in amino acids: CASSYRSRQFF. In DNA form, the CDR3 reads TGTGCCAGCAGTTACAGGAGCCGACAGTTCTTC.